This TCR beta chain was found in a study of long-term antiretroviral therapy in people with HIV. The germline V and J ends were trimmed by 1 base and 2 bases, with 9 bases remaining between them. Per germline, CDR1 SGHVS and CDR2 FQNEAQ. CDR3 length: 14 amino acids. Survey-level resolution applied to immunoSEQ assay v3.0. Clones were read by immunoSEQ multiplex PCR, and TCRdb kept only the in-frame ones, dropping some. The table has fewer than 20,000 clones, 76% seen once. The sequences come from unsorted PBMCs, collected 2.5 years before starting antiretroviral therapy. The TCR originated in a woman in her fifties or sixties with HIV. The chain links TRBV7-8 to TRBJ2-7; no definite D call. The CDR3 DNA follows: TGTGCCAGCAGCTTAGGAGACGGTCCCTACGAGCAGTACGTC. Translation gives CASSLGDGPYEQYV.